This TCR beta chain was profiled in a study of cytomegalovirus exposure and HLA in healthy donors. Findings of the study overall: Evidence from a later analysis indicated that most CMV-associated TCR beta chains looked HLA-restricted. Some TCR beta chains (roughly 150 of them) were listed as cytomegalovirus-associated.

PCR was performed using 60 Vbeta and 13 Jbeta primers. Clones were sequenced by immunoSEQ multiplex PCR, and TCRdb holds only the in-frame ones, with some missing. Recorded for this sample: approximately 110,000 clones. Comments on this clone: Its matching antigen is unknown.

Sequenced input: PBMCs. This sequence was found in a man aged 25-45 years in good health and CMV-seronegative.

The CDR3 DNA reads as TGTGCCAGCAGCTCGGAACAGTTAGCCAAAAACATTCAGTACTTC. Its translation: CASSSEQLAKNIQYF. The rearrangement joins TRBV5-5 to TRBJ2-4; no reliable D call. V lost 3 bases to trimming and J lost 0 bases, with 10 bases between them. Germline loops: CDR1 SGHKS, CDR2 YYEKEE (reference sequence). This CDR3 comprises 15 residues.